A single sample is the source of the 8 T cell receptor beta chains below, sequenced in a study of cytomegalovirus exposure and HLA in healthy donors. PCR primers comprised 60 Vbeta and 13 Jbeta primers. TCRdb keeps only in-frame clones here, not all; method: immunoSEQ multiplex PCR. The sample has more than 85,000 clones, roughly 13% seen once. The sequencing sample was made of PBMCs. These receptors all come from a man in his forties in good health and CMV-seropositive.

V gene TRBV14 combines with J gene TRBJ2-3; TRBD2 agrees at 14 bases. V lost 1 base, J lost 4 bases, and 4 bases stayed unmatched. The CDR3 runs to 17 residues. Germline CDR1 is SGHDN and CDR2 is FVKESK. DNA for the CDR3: TGTGCCAGCAGCCAAGGACTAGCGGGAGGGCCAGCAGATACGCAGTATTTT. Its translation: CASSQGLAGGPADTQYF. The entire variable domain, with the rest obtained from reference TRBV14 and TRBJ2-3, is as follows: EAGVTQFPSHSVIEKGQTVTLRCDPISGHDNLYWYRRVMGKEIKFLLHFVKESKQDESGMPNNRFLAERTGGTYSTLKVQPAELEDSGVYFCASSQGLAGGPADTQYFGPGTRLTVL.

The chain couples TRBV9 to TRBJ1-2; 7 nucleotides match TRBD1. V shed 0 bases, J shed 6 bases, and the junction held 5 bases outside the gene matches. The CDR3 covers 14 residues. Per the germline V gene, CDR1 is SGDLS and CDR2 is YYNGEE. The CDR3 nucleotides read TGTGCCAGCAGCGTAGGTGGGGACAGAGATGGCTACACCTTC. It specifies CASSVGGDRDGYTF.

The CDR3 bases are TGTGCCAGCAGCTCGACTAGCGGGAAAGGGACCCAGTACTTC. This encodes CASSSTSGKGTQYF. The V call is TRBV7-9, the J call TRBJ2-5; 11 nucleotides align to TRBD2. Germline CDR1 SEHNR, CDR2 FQNEAQ (reference sequence). The CDR3 length is 14 residues. After removal of 4 bases from V and 7 bases from J, the junction contained 5 bases not matched to a gene.

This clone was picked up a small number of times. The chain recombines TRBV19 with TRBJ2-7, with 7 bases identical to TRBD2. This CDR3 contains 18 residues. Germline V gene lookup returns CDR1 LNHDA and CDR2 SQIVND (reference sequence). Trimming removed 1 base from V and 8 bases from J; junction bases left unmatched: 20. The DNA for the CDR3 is TGTGCCAGTAGTATAGTAGGCGATGACGGGAGGTCGGTAAGAAAGCAGTACTTC. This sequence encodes CASSIVGDDGRSVRKQYF.

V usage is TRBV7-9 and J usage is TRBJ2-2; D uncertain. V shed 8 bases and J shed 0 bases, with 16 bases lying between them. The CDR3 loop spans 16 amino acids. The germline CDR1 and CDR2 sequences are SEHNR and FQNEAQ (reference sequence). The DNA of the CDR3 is TGTGCCAGCGTCCCTGGGCCGTCCTCGAACACCGGGGAGCTGTTTTTT. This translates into CASVPGPSSNTGELFF.

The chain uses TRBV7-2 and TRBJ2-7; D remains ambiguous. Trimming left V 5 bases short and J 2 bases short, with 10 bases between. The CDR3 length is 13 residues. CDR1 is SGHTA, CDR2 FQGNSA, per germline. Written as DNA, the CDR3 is TGTGCCAGCAGCCCCAGTAGCACCTACGAGCAGTACTTC. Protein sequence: CASSPSSTYEQYF.

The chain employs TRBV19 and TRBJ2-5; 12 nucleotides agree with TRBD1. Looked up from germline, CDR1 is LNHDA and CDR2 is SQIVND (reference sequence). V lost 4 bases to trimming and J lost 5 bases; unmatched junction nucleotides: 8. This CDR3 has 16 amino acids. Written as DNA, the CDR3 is TGTGCCAGTAGTAGAAAAAGGGACAGGGGGCGGGAGACCCAGTACTTC. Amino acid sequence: CASSRKRDRGRETQYF.

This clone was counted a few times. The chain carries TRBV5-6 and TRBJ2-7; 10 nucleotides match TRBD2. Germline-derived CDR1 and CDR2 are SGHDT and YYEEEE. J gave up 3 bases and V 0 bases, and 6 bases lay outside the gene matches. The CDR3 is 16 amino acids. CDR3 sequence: CASSLGSGRTNYEQYF. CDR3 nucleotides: TGTGCCAGCAGCTTGGGTAGCGGGAGGACCAACTACGAGCAGTACTTC.